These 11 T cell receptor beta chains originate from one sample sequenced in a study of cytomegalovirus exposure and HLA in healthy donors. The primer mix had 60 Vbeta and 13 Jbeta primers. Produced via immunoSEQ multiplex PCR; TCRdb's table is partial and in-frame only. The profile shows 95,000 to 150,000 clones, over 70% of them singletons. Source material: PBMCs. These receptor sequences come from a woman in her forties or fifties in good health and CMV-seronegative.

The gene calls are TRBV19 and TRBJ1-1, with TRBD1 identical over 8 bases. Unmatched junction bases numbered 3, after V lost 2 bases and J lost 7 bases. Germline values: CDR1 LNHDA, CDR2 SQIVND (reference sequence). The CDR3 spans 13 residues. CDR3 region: CASSINRGYEAFF. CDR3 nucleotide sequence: TGTGCCAGTAGTATAAACAGGGGGTATGAAGCTTTCTTT.

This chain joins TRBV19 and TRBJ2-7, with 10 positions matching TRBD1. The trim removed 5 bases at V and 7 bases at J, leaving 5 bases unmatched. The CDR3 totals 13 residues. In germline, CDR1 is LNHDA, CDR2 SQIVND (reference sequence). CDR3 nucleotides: TGTGCCAGTAGTGAGACAGGGGGCCGGGAGCAGTACTTC. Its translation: CASSETGGREQYF.

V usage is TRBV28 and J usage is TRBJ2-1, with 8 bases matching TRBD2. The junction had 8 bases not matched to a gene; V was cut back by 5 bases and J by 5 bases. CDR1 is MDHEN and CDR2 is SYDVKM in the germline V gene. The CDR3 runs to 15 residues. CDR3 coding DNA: TGTGCCAGCAGTCCACTAGCGGCTCTTGACAATGAGCAGTTCTTC. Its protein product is CASSPLAALDNEQFF.

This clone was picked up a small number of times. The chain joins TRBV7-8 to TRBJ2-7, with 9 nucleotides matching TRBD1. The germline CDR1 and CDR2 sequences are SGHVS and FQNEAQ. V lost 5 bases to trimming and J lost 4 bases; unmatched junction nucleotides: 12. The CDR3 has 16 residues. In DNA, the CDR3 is TGTGCCAGCAGCCCACCCGTAGACAGGGGGTCATACGAGCAGTACTTC. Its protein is CASSPPVDRGSYEQYF.

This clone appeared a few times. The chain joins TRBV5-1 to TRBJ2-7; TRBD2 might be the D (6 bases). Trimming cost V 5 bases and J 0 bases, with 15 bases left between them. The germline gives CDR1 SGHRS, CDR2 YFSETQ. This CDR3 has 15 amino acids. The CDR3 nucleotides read TGCGCCAGCAGTCCGGGCCCCGGGGGCTCCTACGAGCAGTACTTC. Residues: CASSPGPGGSYEQYF.

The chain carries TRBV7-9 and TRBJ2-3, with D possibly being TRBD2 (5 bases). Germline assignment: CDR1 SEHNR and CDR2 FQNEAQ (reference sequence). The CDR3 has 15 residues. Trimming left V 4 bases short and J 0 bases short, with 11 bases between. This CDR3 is CASSSLAASTDTQYF. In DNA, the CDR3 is TGTGCCAGCAGCTCTCTAGCAGCTAGCACAGATACGCAGTATTTT.

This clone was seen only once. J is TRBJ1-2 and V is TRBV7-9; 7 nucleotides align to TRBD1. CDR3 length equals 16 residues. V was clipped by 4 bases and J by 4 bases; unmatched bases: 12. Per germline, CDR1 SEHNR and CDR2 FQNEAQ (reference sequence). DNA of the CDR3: TGTGCCAGCAGCTCCACCTCGACAGGGCCTCGCTATGGCTACACCTTC. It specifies CASSSTSTGPRYGYTF. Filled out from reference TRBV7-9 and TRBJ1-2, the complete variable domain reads DTGVSQNPRHKITKRGQNVTFRCDPISEHNRLYWYRQTLGQGPEFLTYFQNEAQLEKSRLLSDRFSAERPKGSFSTLEIQRTEQGDSAMYLCASSSTSTGPRYGYTFGSGTRLTVV.

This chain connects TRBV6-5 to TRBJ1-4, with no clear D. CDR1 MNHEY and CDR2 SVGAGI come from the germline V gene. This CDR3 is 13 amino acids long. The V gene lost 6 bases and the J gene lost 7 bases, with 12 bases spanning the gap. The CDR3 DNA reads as TGTGCCAGCAGCATCAATTCCGGTGAAAAACTGTTTTTT. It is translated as CASSINSGEKLFF.

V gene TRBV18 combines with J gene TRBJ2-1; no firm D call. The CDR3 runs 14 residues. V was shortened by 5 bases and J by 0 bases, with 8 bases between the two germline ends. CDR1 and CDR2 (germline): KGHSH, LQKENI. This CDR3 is CASSELSSYNEQFF. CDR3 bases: TGTGCCAGCTCAGAGTTGAGCTCCTACAATGAGCAGTTCTTC.

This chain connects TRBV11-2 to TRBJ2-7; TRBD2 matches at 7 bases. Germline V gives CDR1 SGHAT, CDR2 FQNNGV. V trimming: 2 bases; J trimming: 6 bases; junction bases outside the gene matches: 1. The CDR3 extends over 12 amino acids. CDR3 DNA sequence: TGTGCCAGCAGCTTAAGCGGGACCGAGCAGTACTTC. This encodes CASSLSGTEQYF.

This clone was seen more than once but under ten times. The CDR3 DNA reads TGTGCCAGCAGTGGAGAGGGGGCGCAGGTTTCCTACAATGAGCAGTTCTTC. Amino acids: CASSGEGAQVSYNEQFF. The chain combines TRBV28 with TRBJ2-1, with 7 bases matching TRBD1. V was clipped by 5 bases and J by 1 base; unmatched bases: 11. Germline V gives CDR1 MDHEN, CDR2 SYDVKM. The CDR3 runs to 17 residues.